This T cell receptor beta chain was documented in a study of Ad26.COV2.S vaccination and SARS-CoV-2 variants. Study information: The donor belonged to the COV1001 Ad26.COV2.S trial arm. General study results and limits: Breadth of non-spike TCRs did not differ between vaccinees and placebo recipients.

Some clones are missing from TCRdb's copy, which holds only in-frame ones; the method was immunoSEQ multiplex PCR. The sample lists roughly 300,000 clones; 65% to 90% were seen once. Noted treatment: 19 received Ad26.COV2.S at low or high dose, single or two shots; 5 received placebo; per-sample allocation not given. Sampling was performed 63 days after the first vaccine or placebo injection. Within Boston, the person who donated was an adult of 18-55 years. Only a few counts were recorded for this clone. Its antigen remains unknown. This CDR3 is built from 14 residues. Germline values: CDR1 SGHAT, CDR2 FQNNGV. Trimming removed 6 bases from V and 0 bases from J, with 12 bases in between.

V is TRBV11-2 and J is TRBJ2-7, with a possible D match to TRBD2 (5 bases). This TCR came from a person aged 18-65 years who received the Ad26.COV2.S COVID-19 vaccine or a placebo. The sequenced sample was peripheral blood, obtained in a trial of Ad26.COV2.S vaccine versus placebo. The CDR3 region has the DNA TGTGCCAGCAGTAAGATCCGGGACTCCTACGAGCAGTACTTC. This translates into CASSKIRDSYEQYF.